A selection of T cell receptor beta chains follows, all from one sample in a study of Graves' ophthalmopathy and Graves' hyperthyroidism. TCRdb reanalysed the multiplex PCR reads using MiXCR and keeps one entry per CDR3 protein. The repertoire has some 400,000 distinct CDR3 sequences, 15% to 20% of them found once; the top ten carry roughly 1.5%. Sequenced sample: peripheral blood. The receptors originated from a woman aged 18-29 years with Graves' ophthalmopathy. Each CDR3 is given without its conserved first and last residue. Size tells how often a clone was seen (once, few, many) or the class of an expanded clone, and some rows leave it out.

TRBV6-5	TRBJ2-5	many	ASSYSTLRWETQY
TRBV11-2	TRBJ2-7	once	ASSSRMGRTPYEQY
TRBV6-2/TRBV6-3	TRBJ2-7	.	ASMEYGVLYEQY
TRBV9	TRBJ2-7	many	ASSVAYTRGEQY
TRBV6-5	TRBJ1-3	many	ASRGTGSGNTIY
TRBV7-8	TRBJ2-2	many	ASSSFSVGGLGGELF
TRBV4-2	TRBJ2-7	many	ASSQESEGSYEQY
TRBV19	TRBJ1-1	many	ASSIGAPTLNTEAF
TRBV28	TRBJ2-5	many	ASVGQIQETQY
TRBV7-2	TRBJ1-6	many	ASSPGADYNSPLH
TRBV6-5	TRBJ2-5	.	ASGRAQETQY
TRBV28	TRBJ2-7	many	ASSLDRGRRFHEQY
TRBV6-5	TRBJ1-1	many	ASSSRTGKGTEAF
TRBV18	TRBJ1-1	many	ASSRDRDIAF
TRBV2	TRBJ2-7	many	ASTGTGAYEQY
TRBV12-3/TRBV12-4	TRBJ2-7	.	ASSLTSGKDEQY
TRBV20-1	TRBJ2-5	many	SARTLRETQY
TRBV7-9	TRBJ2-7	.	ASSPAGGGGYEQY
TRBV6-5	TRBJ2-7	many	ASSPWSENEQY
TRBV10-2	TRBJ1-1	many	ASSEPWVPSGIEENTEAF
TRBV6-2/TRBV6-3	TRBJ2-5	many	ASSYPPGRRGQETQY
TRBV6-2/TRBV6-3	TRBJ1-5	.	ASSYEVFNQPQH
TRBV20-1	TRBJ1-1	many	SASSGGGTEAF
TRBV6-5	TRBJ1-2	few	ASSYGTGANYGYT
TRBV11-2	TRBJ1-2	many	ASSYRWVYGYT
TRBV12-3/TRBV12-4	TRBJ1-1	many	AIMHWDTEAF
TRBV6-2/TRBV6-3	TRBJ1-3	.	ASTGNGNTIY